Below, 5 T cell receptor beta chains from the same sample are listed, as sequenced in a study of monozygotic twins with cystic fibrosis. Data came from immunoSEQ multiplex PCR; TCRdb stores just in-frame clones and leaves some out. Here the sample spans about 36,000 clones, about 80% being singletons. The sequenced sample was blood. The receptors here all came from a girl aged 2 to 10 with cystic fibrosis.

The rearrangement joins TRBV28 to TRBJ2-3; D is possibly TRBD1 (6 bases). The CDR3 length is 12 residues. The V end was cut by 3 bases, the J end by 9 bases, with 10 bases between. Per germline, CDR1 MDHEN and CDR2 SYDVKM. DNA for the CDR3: TGTGCCAGCAGTTTTGACAGGCACACGCAGTATTTT. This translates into CASSFDRHTQYF.

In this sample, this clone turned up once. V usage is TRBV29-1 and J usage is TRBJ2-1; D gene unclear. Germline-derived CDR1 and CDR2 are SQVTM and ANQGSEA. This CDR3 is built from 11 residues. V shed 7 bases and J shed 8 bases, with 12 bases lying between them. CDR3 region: CSDAPWDEQFF. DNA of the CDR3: TGCAGCGACGCTCCGTGGGATGAGCAGTTCTTC.

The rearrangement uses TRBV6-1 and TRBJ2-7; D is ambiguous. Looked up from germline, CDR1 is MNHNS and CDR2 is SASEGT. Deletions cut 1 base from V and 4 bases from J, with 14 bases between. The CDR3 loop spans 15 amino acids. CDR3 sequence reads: CASSEGPPAIYEQYF. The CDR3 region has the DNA TGTGCCAGCAGTGAAGGGCCCCCCGCTATATACGAGCAGTACTTC.

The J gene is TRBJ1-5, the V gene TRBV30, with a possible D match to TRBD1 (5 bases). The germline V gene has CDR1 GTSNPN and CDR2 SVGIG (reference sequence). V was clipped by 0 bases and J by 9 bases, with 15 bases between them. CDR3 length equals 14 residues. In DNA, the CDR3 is TGTGCCTGGAGTGTCTCCATTAGGGGCGGGCCCCAGCATTTT. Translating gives CAWSVSIRGGPQHF.

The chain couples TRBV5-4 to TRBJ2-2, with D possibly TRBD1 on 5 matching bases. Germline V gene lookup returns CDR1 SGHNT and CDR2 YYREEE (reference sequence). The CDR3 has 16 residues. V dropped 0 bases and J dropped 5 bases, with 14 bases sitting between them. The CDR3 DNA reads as TGTGCCAGCAGCTTGGTTCAGGGTGTCAAGACCGGGGAGCTGTTTTTT. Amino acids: CASSLVQGVKTGELFF.